This TCR beta chain is from a study of cytomegalovirus exposure and HLA in healthy donors. Study observations and caveats: The tendency of first-cohort TCR clusters to co-occur in the roughly 120 validation repertoires was identified by a subsequent analysis. It was reportedly the case that the classifier diagnosed cytomegalovirus status with high specificity and sensitivity.

The repertoire was sequenced with immunoSEQ multiplex PCR; TCRdb's copy has only in-frame clones and lacks some. The sample consists of more than 35,000 clones, over 80% of them appearing once. V gave up 0 bases and J gave up 0 bases; unmatched junction bases: 9. The germline V gene encodes CDR1 SGHDT and CDR2 YYEEEE. This CDR3 is 18 amino acids long. A note on this clone: Its antigen is currently unknown.

The chain joins TRBV5-6 to TRBJ1-5; 7 bases are shared with TRBD1. The source material was PBMCs. The origin of this receptor is a man aged 18 to 30 in good health and CMV-seronegative. This CDR3 is CASSLGGQGVHSNQPQHF. The DNA of the CDR3 is TGTGCCAGCAGCTTGGGAGGTCAGGGGGTTCATAGCAATCAGCCCCAGCATTTT. The full variable domain, its missing parts supplied by reference TRBV5-6 and TRBJ1-5, is DAGVTQSPTHLIKTRGQQVTLRCSPKSGHDTVSWYQQALGQGPQFIFQYYEEEERQRGNFPDRFSGHQFPNYSSELNVNALLLGDSALYLCASSLGGQGVHSNQPQHFGDGTRLSIL.